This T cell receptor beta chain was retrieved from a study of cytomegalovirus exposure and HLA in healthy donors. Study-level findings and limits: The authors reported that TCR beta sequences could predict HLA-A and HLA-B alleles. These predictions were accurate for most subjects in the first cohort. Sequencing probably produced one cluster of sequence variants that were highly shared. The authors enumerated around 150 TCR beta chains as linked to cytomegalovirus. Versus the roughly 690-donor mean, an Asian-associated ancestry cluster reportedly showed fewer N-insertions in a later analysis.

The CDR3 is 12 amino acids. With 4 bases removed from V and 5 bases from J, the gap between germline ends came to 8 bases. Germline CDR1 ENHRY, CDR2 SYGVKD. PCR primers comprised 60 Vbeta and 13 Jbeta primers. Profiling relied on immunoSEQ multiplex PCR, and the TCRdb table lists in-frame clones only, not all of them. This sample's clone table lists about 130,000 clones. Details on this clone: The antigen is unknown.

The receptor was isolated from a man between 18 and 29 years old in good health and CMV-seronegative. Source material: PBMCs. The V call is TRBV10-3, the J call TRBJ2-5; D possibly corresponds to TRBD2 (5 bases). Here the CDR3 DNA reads TGTGCCATCAGTGTTGGCGGGGAGACCCAGTACTTC. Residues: CAISVGGETQYF.